This T cell receptor beta chain was observed in a study of shared clonotypes between healthy human individuals. Assay: immunoSEQ multiplex PCR; the TCRdb copy retains only in-frame clones and omits some. The repertoire holds some 2,500,000 clones, with roughly 93% as singletons. This CDR3 comprises 15 residues. Looked up from germline, CDR1 is MNHEY and CDR2 is SVGAGI. V lost 6 bases and J lost 5; bases outside the gene matches: 6. This chain connects TRBV6-5 to TRBJ2-5, with TRBD2 matching 13 bases. The sequence came from a man aged 18 to 30 in good health. Some clones in this sample may be carry-over from other donors' samples. The specimen sequenced was naive CD4+ T cells from PBMCs. As for subset: CD45RA+ positively selected. The CDR3 protein is CASRTGTSGTETQYF. CDR3 bases: TGTGCCAGCAGGACCGGGACTAGCGGGACGGAGACCCAGTACTTC.